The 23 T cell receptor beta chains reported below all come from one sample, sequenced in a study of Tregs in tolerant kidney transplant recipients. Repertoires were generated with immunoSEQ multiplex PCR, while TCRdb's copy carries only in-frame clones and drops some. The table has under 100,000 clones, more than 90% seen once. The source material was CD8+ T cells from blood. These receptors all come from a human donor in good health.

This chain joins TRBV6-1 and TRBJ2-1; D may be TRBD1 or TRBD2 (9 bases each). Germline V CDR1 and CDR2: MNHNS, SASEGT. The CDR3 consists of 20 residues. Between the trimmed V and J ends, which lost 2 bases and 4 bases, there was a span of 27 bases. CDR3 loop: CASSETGGGVWLAGYNEQFF. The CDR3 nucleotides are TGTGCCAGCAGTGAAACAGGGGGCGGGGTGTGGCTAGCGGGATACAATGAGCAGTTCTTC.

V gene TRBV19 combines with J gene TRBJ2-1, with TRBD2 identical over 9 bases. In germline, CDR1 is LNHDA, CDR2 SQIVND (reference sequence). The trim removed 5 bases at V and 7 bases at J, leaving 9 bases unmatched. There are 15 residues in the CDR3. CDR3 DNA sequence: TGTGCCAGTAGTTCCGCTAGCGGGGTTATAAATGAGCAGTTCTTC. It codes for CASSSASGVINEQFF.

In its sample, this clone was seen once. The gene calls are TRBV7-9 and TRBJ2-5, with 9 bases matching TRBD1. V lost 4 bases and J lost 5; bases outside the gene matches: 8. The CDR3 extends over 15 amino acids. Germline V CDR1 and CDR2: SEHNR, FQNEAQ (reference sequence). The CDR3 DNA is TGTGCCAGCAGCTCGCCGGACAGGGGCAGCGAGACCCAGTACTTC. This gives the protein CASSSPDRGSETQYF.

The CDR3 loop is CAWSASISYEQYF. CDR3 nucleotide sequence: TGTGCCTGGAGTGCGAGTATCTCCTACGAGCAGTACTTC. V is TRBV30 and J is TRBJ2-7; unclear D gene. Trimming shortened V by 1 base and J by 0 bases, and 7 bases separated the two germline ends. Germline-derived CDR1 and CDR2 are GTSNPN and SVGIG (reference sequence). The CDR3 contains 13 residues.

Here the CDR3 DNA reads TGTGCCAGCAGCCCAGGCGGGGCGGGGACCGGGGAGCTGTTTTTT. Amino acids: CASSPGGAGTGELFF. The chain has TRBV9 and TRBJ2-2, with D maybe TRBD2 (6 bases). The V end lost 4 bases, the J end lost 5 bases, and 15 bases lay between the germline ends. The CDR3 is 15 residues long. In germline, CDR1 is SGDLS, CDR2 YYNGEE. The full variable domain, with the rest looked up from reference TRBV9 and TRBJ2-2, is DSGVTQTPKHLITATGQRVTLRCSPRSGDLSVYWYQQSLDQGLQFLIQYYNGEERAKGNILERFSAQQFPDLHSELNLSSLELGDSALYFCASSPGGAGTGELFFGEGSRLTVL.

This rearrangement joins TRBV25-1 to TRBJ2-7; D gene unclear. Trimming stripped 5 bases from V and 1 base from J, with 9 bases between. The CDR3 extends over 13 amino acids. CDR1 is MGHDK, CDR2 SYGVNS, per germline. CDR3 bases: TGTGCCAGCAGTTTGCCCGGATCCTACGAGCAGTACTTC. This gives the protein CASSLPGSYEQYF.

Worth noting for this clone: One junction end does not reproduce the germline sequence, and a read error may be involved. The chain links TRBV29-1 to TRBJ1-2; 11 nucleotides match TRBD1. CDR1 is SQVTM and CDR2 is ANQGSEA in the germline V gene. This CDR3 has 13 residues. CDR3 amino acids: CSVPRTGGYGCTF. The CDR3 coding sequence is TGCAGCGTTCCTCGGACAGGGGGCTATGGCTGCACCTTC.

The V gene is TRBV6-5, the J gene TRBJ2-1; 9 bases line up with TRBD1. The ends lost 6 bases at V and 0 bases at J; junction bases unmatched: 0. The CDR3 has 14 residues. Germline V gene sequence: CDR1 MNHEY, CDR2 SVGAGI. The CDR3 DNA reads TGTGCCAGCAGGGGACAGGGCTCCTACAATGAGCAGTTCTTC. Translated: CASRGQGSYNEQFF.

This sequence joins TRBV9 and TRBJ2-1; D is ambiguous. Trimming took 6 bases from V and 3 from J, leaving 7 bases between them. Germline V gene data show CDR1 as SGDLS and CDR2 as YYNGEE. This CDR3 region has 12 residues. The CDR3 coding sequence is TGTGCCAGCAACCGTAACTACAATGAGCAGTTCTTC. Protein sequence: CASNRNYNEQFF.

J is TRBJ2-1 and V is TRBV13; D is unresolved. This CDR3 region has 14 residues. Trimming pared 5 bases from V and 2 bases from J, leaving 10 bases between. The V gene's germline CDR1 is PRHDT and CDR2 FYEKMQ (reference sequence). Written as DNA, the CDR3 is TGTGCCAGCAGCCCTAGACGGGCCTACAATGAGCAGTTCTTC. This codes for CASSPRRAYNEQFF.

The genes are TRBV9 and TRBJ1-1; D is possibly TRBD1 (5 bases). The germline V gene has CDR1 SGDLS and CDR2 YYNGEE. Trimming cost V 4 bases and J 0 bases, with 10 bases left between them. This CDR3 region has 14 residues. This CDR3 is CASSSQGVNTEAFF. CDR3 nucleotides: TGTGCCAGCAGCTCGCAAGGGGTGAACACTGAAGCTTTCTTT.

The CDR3 region has the DNA TGTGCCAGCAGCTTAGGACGGCTATATGGCTACACCTTC. It translates to CASSLGRLYGYTF. The chain has TRBV11-2 and TRBJ1-2; D unclear. CDR3 size: 13 residues. Trimming removed 1 base from V and 5 bases from J, with 8 bases in between. Germline CDR1 is SGHAT and CDR2 is FQNNGV.

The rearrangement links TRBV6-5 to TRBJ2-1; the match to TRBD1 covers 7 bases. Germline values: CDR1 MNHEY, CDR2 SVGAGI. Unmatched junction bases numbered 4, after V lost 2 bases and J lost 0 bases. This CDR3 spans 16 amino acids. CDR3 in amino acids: CASSYGTAPSYNEQFF. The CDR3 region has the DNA TGTGCCAGCAGTTACGGGACAGCCCCCTCCTACAATGAGCAGTTCTTC.

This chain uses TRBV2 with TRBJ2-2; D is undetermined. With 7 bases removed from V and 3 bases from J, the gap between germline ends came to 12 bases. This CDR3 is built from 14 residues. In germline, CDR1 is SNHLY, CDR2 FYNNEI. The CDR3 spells CASKKKTDTGELFF. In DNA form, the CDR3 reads TGTGCCAGCAAGAAGAAAACGGACACCGGGGAGCTGTTTTTT.

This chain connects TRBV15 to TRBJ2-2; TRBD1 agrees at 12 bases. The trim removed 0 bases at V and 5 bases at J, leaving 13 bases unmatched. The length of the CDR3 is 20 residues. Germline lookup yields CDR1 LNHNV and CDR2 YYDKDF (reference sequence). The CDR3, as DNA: TGTGCCACCAGCAGAGAGGGACAGGGGGCAGCCTATAGACAAACCGGGGAGCTGTTTTTT. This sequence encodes CATSREGQGAAYRQTGELFF.

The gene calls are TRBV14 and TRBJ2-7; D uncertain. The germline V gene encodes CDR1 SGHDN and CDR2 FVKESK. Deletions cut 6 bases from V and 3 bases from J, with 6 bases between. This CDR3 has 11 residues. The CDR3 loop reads CASSTYYEQYF. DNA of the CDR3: TGTGCCAGCAGTACCTACTACGAGCAGTACTTC. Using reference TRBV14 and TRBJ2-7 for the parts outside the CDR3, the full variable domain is EAGVTQFPSHSVIEKGQTVTLRCDPISGHDNLYWYRRVMGKEIKFLLHFVKESKQDESGMPNNRFLAERTGGTYSTLKVQPAELEDSGVYFCASSTYYEQYFGPGTRLTVT.

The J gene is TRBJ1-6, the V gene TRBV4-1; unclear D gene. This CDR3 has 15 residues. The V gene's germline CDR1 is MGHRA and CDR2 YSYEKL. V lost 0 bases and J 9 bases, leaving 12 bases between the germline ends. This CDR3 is CASSQESRAGSPLHF. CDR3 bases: TGCGCCAGCAGCCAAGAGTCAAGGGCTGGTTCACCCCTCCACTTT.

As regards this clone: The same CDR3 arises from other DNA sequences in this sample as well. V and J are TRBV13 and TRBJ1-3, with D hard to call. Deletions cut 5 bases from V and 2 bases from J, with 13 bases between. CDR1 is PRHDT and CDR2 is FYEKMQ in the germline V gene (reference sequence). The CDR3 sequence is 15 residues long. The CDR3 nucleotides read TGTGCCAGCAGCCTACTTCTCAGTGCTGGAAACACCATATATTTT. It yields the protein CASSLLLSAGNTIYF. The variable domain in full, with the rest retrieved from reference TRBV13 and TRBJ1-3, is AAGVIQSPRHLIKEKRETATLKCYPIPRHDTVYWYQQGPGQDPQFLISFYEKMQSDKGSIPDRFSAQQFSDYHSELNMSSLELGDSALYFCASSLLLSAGNTIYFGEGSWLTVV.

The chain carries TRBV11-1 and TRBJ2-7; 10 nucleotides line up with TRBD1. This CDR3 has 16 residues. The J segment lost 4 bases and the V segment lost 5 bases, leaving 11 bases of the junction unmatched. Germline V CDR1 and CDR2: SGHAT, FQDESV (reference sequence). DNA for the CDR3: TGTGCCAGCAGCGCTACCGGGGGACAGGGGTTATACGAGCAGTACTTC. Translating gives CASSATGGQGLYEQYF.

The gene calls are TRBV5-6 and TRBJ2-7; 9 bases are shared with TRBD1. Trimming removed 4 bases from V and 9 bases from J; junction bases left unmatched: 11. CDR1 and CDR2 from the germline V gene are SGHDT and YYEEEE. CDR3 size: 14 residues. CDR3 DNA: TGTGCCAGCAGCAAACCGGGACAGGGCCCGGTGCAGTACTTC. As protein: CASSKPGQGPVQYF.

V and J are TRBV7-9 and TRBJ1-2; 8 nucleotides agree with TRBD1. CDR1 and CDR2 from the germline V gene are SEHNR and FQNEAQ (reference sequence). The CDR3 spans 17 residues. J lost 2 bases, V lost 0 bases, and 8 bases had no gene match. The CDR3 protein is CASSLAGAGGWNYGYTF. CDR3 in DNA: TGTGCCAGCAGCTTAGCCGGTGCAGGGGGCTGGAACTATGGCTACACCTTC.

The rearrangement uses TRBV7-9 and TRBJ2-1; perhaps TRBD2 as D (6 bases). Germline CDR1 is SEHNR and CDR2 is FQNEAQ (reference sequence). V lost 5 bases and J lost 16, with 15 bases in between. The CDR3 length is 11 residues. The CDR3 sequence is CASSPGTYKFF. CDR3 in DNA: TGTGCCAGCAGCCCCGGGACTTATAAATTCTTC.

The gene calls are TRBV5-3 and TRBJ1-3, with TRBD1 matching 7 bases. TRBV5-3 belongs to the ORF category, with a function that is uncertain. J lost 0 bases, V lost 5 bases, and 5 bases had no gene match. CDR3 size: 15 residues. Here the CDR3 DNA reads TGTGCCAGAAGGCACAGGGGCGACTCTGGAAACACCATATATTTT. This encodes CARRHRGDSGNTIYF.